Listed here are 11 T cell receptor beta chains from one sample, sequenced in a study of blood T cells in healthy people across ages. A J-beta primer mix and a sample-barcoded 5' primer were used in a second PCR of about 6 to 12 cycles. TCRdb independently ran MiXCR on the 5' RACE reads; one entry per CDR3 protein. The sample carries fewer than 800,000 distinct CDR3 sequences, about 21% recorded once. Material: blood. The receptors were sampled from a man between 65 and 85 years old in good health.

Of note for this clonotype: Since no conserved phenylalanine or tryptophan closes the CDR3, a read error is the likely cause. V usage is TRBV6-5 and J usage is TRBJ2-4; 9 bases line up with TRBD2. The CDR3 has 14 amino acids. Germline trimming cut 7 bases from V and 9 bases from J; bases unmatched to any gene: 10. CDR1 and CDR2 from the germline V gene are MNHEY and SVGAGI. CDR3 region: CASKGLARGIIQYL. CDR3 DNA: TGTGCCAGCAAGGGACTAGCAAGGGGGATCATTCAGTACCTC.

The rearrangement uses TRBV10-3 and TRBJ2-1; TRBD2 matches 7 bases. This CDR3 spans 14 amino acids. Per germline, CDR1 ENHRY and CDR2 SYGVKD. V lost 8 bases to trimming and J lost 4 bases; unmatched junction nucleotides: 8. CDR3 in amino acids: CAIGRGLPYNEQFF. The DNA of the CDR3 is TGTGCCATCGGTCGGGGACTACCTTACAATGAGCAGTTCTTC.

Only a few counts were recorded for this clonotype. The chain couples TRBV20-1 to TRBJ2-1, with 7 bases fitting TRBD2. This CDR3 region has 15 residues. Germline lookup yields CDR1 DFQATT and CDR2 SNEGSKA (reference sequence). V shed 1 base and J 2 bases; nucleotides not matched to a gene: 5. DNA for the CDR3: TGCAGTGCTAGAGGGTCGGCGGGAGCCTACAATGAGCAGTTCTTC. Its translation is CSARGSAGAYNEQFF.

The genes are TRBV6-2 or TRBV6-3 and TRBJ2-6; 8 bases are shared with TRBD1. Trimming took 2 bases from V and 1 from J; bases not matched to a gene: 4. CDR1 is MNHEY, CDR2 SVGEGT, per germline. There are 17 residues in the CDR3. The CDR3 loop reads CASSYDRGLSGANVLTF. CDR3 DNA: TGTGCCAGCAGTTACGACAGGGGTTTGTCTGGGGCCAACGTCCTGACTTTC.

This chain links TRBV28 with TRBJ2-5, with 7 bases fitting TRBD2. The J call is doubtful: the DNA matches TRBJ2-7 better. The CDR3 has 14 residues. CDR1 and CDR2 (germline): MDHEN, SYDVKM. For the CDR3, the DNA is TGTGCCAGCAGTCCTGGGGGGGTCGGCTACGAGCAGTACTTC. This gives the protein CASSPGGVGYEQYF.

The genes are TRBV2 and TRBJ2-5, with 14 positions matching TRBD2. Matching the DNA end better, TRBJ2-1 makes the J call doubtful. The CDR3 length is 13 residues. CDR1 is SNHLY, CDR2 FYNNEI, per germline. The CDR3: CASEGLAGDEQFF. Written as DNA, the CDR3 is TGTGCCAGCGAGGGACTAGCGGGAGATGAGCAGTTCTTC.

In its sample, this clonotype was seen a few times. The J gene is TRBJ2-7, the V gene TRBV10-3, with 8 bases lining up with TRBD2. The CDR3 spans 14 residues. In germline, CDR1 is ENHRY, CDR2 SYGVKD. The V and J ends lost 6 bases and 6 bases, in that order; junction bases with no gene match: 10. CDR3 region: CAISSRRLAGEQYF. CDR3 nucleotide sequence: TGTGCCATCAGCTCCCGGCGCCTAGCGGGCGAGCAGTACTTC.

This clonotype has only one observation. J is TRBJ1-2 and V is TRBV5-1; 7 bases are shared with TRBD1. CDR3 size: 16 residues. V dropped 6 bases and J dropped 5; count of bases not matched to a gene: 16. Germline V CDR1 and CDR2: SGHRS, YFSETQ. The CDR3 nucleotides are TGCGCCAGCAAGCGGGGCCCGACAGGGACCCCTTATGGCTACACCTTC. Amino acids: CASKRGPTGTPYGYTF.

This clonotype appeared a few times. CDR3 DNA: TGCGCCAGCAGCTTGGCGCCGAGGAGCTCCTACGAGCAGTACTTC. The encoded protein is CASSLAPRSSYEQYF. The chain couples TRBV5-1 to TRBJ2-7, with unresolved D. The CDR3 spans 15 residues. The ends were cut back, 0 bases at V and 0 bases at J, with 10 bases in the middle. Germline CDR1 SGHRS, CDR2 YFSETQ. The full variable domain, in which reference TRBV5-1 and TRBJ2-7 provide the parts outside the CDR3, is KAGVTQTPRYLIKTRGQQVTLSCSPISGHRSVSWYQQTPGQGLQFLFEYFSETQRNKGNFPGRFSGRQFSNSRSEMNVSTLELGDSALYLCASSLAPRSSYEQYFGPGTRLTVT.

This clonotype has more than one count but fewer than ten. The rearrangement links TRBV2 to TRBJ1-1; D is possibly TRBD1 (6 bases). This CDR3 spans 16 amino acids. Germline V gene lookup returns CDR1 SNHLY and CDR2 FYNNEI. Trimming removed 2 bases at V and 1 base at J, with 14 bases between. The CDR3 is CASSEFGGWGNTEAFF. The CDR3 nucleotides read TGTGCCAGCAGTGAATTCGGGGGCTGGGGGAACACTGAAGCTTTCTTT.

This clonotype occurred a few times. The V call is TRBV7-2, the J call TRBJ1-2; D not certain. The CDR3 spans 12 residues. Trimming pared 5 bases from V and 4 bases from J, leaving 8 bases between. Germline V gene sequence: CDR1 SGHTA, CDR2 FQGNSA. CDR3 loop: CASSPDLYGYTF. DNA for the CDR3: TGTGCCAGCAGCCCCGACCTCTATGGCTACACCTTC.